One and the same sample provided the 14 T cell receptor beta chains below, sequenced in a study of T cell responses to AZD1222 COVID-19 vaccine. The protocol was immunoSEQ multiplex PCR, while the TCRdb copy is restricted to in-frame clones and leaves out a portion. The sample contains tens of thousands of clones, roughly 89% of which appear only once. The sequences come from peripheral blood, collected on day 0 of AZD1222 vaccination. The receptors shown here come from an adult in good health.

V usage is TRBV5-8 and J usage is TRBJ2-1; D not resolved. Germline V gene sequence: CDR1 SGHTS, CDR2 YDEGEE. This CDR3 is 13 amino acids long. The ends were cut back, 3 bases at V and 9 bases at J, with 13 bases in the middle. CDR3 in amino acids: CASSSKGASEQFF. The DNA for the CDR3 is TGTGCCAGCAGCTCCAAAGGTGCCAGTGAGCAGTTCTTC.

The rearrangement links TRBV7-9 to TRBJ1-5; possibly TRBD1 for D (6 bases). CDR1 SEHNR and CDR2 FQNEAQ come from the germline V gene (reference sequence). V was shortened by 2 bases and J by 4 bases, with 15 bases between the two germline ends. This CDR3 contains 16 residues. CDR3 coding DNA: TGTGCCAGCAGCTTATATATGGGACAAGGGAATCAGCCCCAGCATTTT. It encodes CASSLYMGQGNQPQHF.

This chain uses TRBV15 with TRBJ2-7, with D unclear. The V end was cut by 1 base, the J end by 1 base, with 8 bases between. The CDR3 extends over 14 amino acids. In germline, CDR1 is LNHNV, CDR2 YYDKDF (reference sequence). The CDR3 nucleotides read TGTGCCACCAGCAGAGGAGGAGATTCCTACGAGCAGTACTTC. It is translated as CATSRGGDSYEQYF.

This chain uses TRBV11-2 with TRBJ1-1, with a possible D match to TRBD1 (5 bases). The CDR3 has 13 residues. V was shortened by 3 bases and J by 1 base, with 6 bases between the two germline ends. The germline V gene has CDR1 SGHAT and CDR2 FQNNGV. CDR3 nucleotides: TGTGCCAGCAGCTTGACAGCGAACACTGAAGCTTTCTTT. Translation gives CASSLTANTEAFF.

The J gene is TRBJ1-2, the V gene TRBV7-2; TRBD1 is a possible D gene (6 bases). CDR1 and CDR2 (germline): SGHTA, FQGNSA. V lost 3 bases, J lost 4 bases, and 9 bases lay in between. This CDR3 is built from 13 residues. The CDR3 DNA reads TGTGCCAGCAGCTTGACAGGATCCTATGGCTACACCTTC. Amino acids: CASSLTGSYGYTF.

This rearrangement joins TRBV18 to TRBJ2-1; 9 bases agree with TRBD2. Per germline, CDR1 KGHSH and CDR2 LQKENI. V shed 3 bases, J shed 7 bases, and the junction held 13 bases outside the gene matches. The CDR3 is 17 amino acids. This chain's CDR3 is CASSPDSKRGAGNEQFF. The DNA for the CDR3 is TGTGCCAGCTCACCGGATTCTAAGCGGGGGGCCGGTAATGAGCAGTTCTTC.

The chain joins TRBV14 to TRBJ2-2; TRBD2 agrees at 8 bases. The V and J ends lost 0 bases and 4 bases, in that order; junction bases with no gene match: 7. CDR1 and CDR2 from the germline V gene are SGHDN and FVKESK. The CDR3 runs to 17 residues. CDR3 nucleotides: TGTGCCAGCAGCCAAGAGACCCAGCGGGAGAGCACCGGGGAGCTGTTTTTT. Protein: CASSQETQRESTGELFF. The variable domain in full, completed from reference TRBV14 and TRBJ2-2, reads EAGVTQFPSHSVIEKGQTVTLRCDPISGHDNLYWYRRVMGKEIKFLLHFVKESKQDESGMPNNRFLAERTGGTYSTLKVQPAELEDSGVYFCASSQETQRESTGELFFGEGSRLTVL.

This clone was seen a single time. V gene TRBV5-4 combines with J gene TRBJ1-1; D remains ambiguous. The germline V and J ends were trimmed by 5 bases and 0 bases, with 11 bases remaining between them. The germline gives CDR1 SGHNT, CDR2 YYREEE (reference sequence). This CDR3 contains 14 residues. CDR3 residues: CASSPSTLNTEAFF. The DNA of the CDR3 is TGTGCCAGCAGTCCCAGTACCTTGAACACTGAAGCTTTCTTT.

This clone occurred a few times. The chain uses TRBV30 and TRBJ2-3; 7 bases agree with TRBD2. The CDR3 is 14 residues long. With V trimmed by 2 bases and J by 2 bases, 4 bases remained unmatched. Germline V gene sequence: CDR1 GTSNPN, CDR2 SVGIG (reference sequence). CDR3 bases: TGTGCCTGGAGTCGGGCGGGGGACACAGATACGCAGTATTTT. Translated: CAWSRAGDTDTQYF.

The chain couples TRBV9 to TRBJ2-3; weak D call: TRBD2 (7 bases). The length of the CDR3 is 15 residues. Germline V gene lookup returns CDR1 SGDLS and CDR2 YYNGEE. Trimming left V 6 bases short and J 1 base short, with 15 bases between. CDR3 nucleotides: TGTGCCAGCAACCGAGGGGGAGGGGGCACAGATACGCAGTATTTT. Its protein product is CASNRGGGGTDTQYF.

The CDR3 sequence: CASSIVNFEGGYGYTF. Written as DNA, the CDR3 is TGTGCCAGTAGTATTGTGAATTTTGAGGGAGGCTATGGCTACACCTTC. The chain employs TRBV19 and TRBJ1-2; D ambiguous. V dropped 3 bases and J dropped 4 bases, with 18 bases sitting between them. This CDR3 is 16 amino acids long. CDR1 is LNHDA, CDR2 SQIVND, per germline (reference sequence).

The chain couples TRBV14 to TRBJ2-2; 9 bases match TRBD2. The V gene end was trimmed by 4 bases and the J gene end by 4 bases; junction bases not matched to a gene: 7. Germline V CDR1 and CDR2: SGHDN, FVKESK. This CDR3 spans 16 amino acids. The CDR3 loop is CASSRVSGSGTGELFF. The CDR3 nucleotides read TGTGCCAGCAGCCGAGTTAGCGGGAGTGGCACCGGGGAGCTGTTTTTT.

The chain uses TRBV6-5 and TRBJ1-6; TRBD1 matches at 11 bases. The CDR3 has 16 residues. Germline values: CDR1 MNHEY, CDR2 SVGAGI. J gave up 7 bases and V 2 bases, and 4 bases lay outside the gene matches. DNA for the CDR3: TGTGCCAGCAGTTACGGTGGGACAGGGGGAAATTCACCCCTCCACTTT. It specifies CASSYGGTGGNSPLHF.

The chain uses TRBV7-9 and TRBJ2-5; D is perhaps TRBD2 (5 bases). The CDR3 is made up of 17 amino acids. V lost 5 bases and J 2 bases, leaving 21 bases between the germline ends. The V gene's germline CDR1 is SEHNR and CDR2 FQNEAQ (reference sequence). The CDR3 nucleotides are TGTGCCAGCAGCCCCCGGTGGGAGTTGAGGGAACAAGAGACCCAGTACTTC. Its protein is CASSPRWELREQETQYF.